A selection of T cell receptor beta chains follows, all from one sample in a study of blood T cell repertoires in COVID-19. Here immunoSEQ multiplex PCR was the method, and the copy in TCRdb shows in-frame clones only, minus some. The sample lists some 530,000 clones; roughly nine tenths were seen once. The sample consisted of PBMCs or T cells enriched from blood (not recorded which). Receptors originate from a woman in her sixties or seventies who had recovered from COVID-19. Each CDR3 is given with its conserved first and last residue. Fields, in order: V gene, clone size, J gene, D gene, CDR3 DNA, CDR3 protein. The D gene is left open where the match is weak. Expanded clones are given a class, and other clones once, few, many or no size at all.

TRBV12-3/TRBV12-4,NA,TRBJ1-6,NA,TGTGCCAGCACCTGGGGCATTTCACCCCTCCACTTT,CASTWGISPLHF
TRBV25-1,NA,TRBJ1-2,NA,TGTGCCAGCGAGGCAGGGGATAACTATGGCTACACCTTC,CASEAGDNYGYTF
TRBV29-1,NA,TRBJ2-3,NA,TGCAGCGTTCTCAAGGTACAGGGTGGGGATACGCAGTATTTT,CSVLKVQGGDTQYF
TRBV5-1,NA,TRBJ2-1,NA,TGCGCCAGCACCCGGGGAGGTATTAACTACAATGAGCAGTTCTTC,CASTRGGINYNEQFF
TRBV19,NA,TRBJ1-5,NA,TGTGCCAGTAGTAGAGTTCCCGGGACCCAGCATTTT,CASSRVPGTQHF
TRBV13,few,TRBJ1-3,TRBD1,TGTGCCAGCAGCGTGGGACAGTTGTCTGGAAACACCATATATTTT,CASSVGQLSGNTIYF
TRBV9,NA,TRBJ2-1,TRBD1,TGTGCCAGCAGCGTAGGACAGGGGGCTGACAATGAGCAGTTCTTC,CASSVGQGADNEQFF
TRBV10-3,NA,TRBJ2-3,TRBD2,TGTGCCATCAGCCCCCCGGGGGGGACCACAGATACGCAGTATTTT,CAISPPGGTTDTQYF
TRBV6-6,NA,TRBJ1-4,TRBD1,TGTGCCAGCAGTCACGGACAGGGGGCTGAAAAACTGTTTTTT,CASSHGQGAEKLFF
TRBV11-2,NA,TRBJ2-1,TRBD1,TGTGCCAGCCGAAAATTTTTTGGACAGGGTTCCAATGAGCAGTTCTTC,CASRKFFGQGSNEQFF
TRBV18,NA,TRBJ1-3,NA,TGTGCCAGCTCACCACCCCAGGGCCTGGGAAACACCATATATTTT,CASSPPQGLGNTIYF
TRBV5-1,NA,TRBJ2-5,TRBD2,TGCGCCAGCAGCGCCAATTCACTAGCGGGAGGGACCCAGTACTTC,CASSANSLAGGTQYF
TRBV4-2,NA,TRBJ2-6,TRBD2,TGTGCCAGCAGCAAAGAAGGACTAGCGGATATCTCTGGGGCCAACGTCCTGACTTTC,CASSKEGLADISGANVLTF
TRBV18,NA,TRBJ2-5,NA,TGTGCCAGCTCACCACGGGAAGACAGTTCATGGGAGACCCAGTACTTC,CASSPREDSSWETQYF
TRBV10-3,NA,TRBJ2-3,TRBD2,TGTGCCACCCTTAGCGGGGGCCCCCGCACAGATACGCAGTATTTT,CATLSGGPRTDTQYF
TRBV6-5,NA,TRBJ2-4,NA,TGTGCCAGCGGGACATCAGGGCTAGCCAAAAACATTCAGTACTTC,CASGTSGLAKNIQYF
TRBV5-1,NA,TRBJ2-2,NA,TGCGCCAGCAGCTTGGATCCCTCGGACACCGGGGAGCTGTTTTTT,CASSLDPSDTGELFF
TRBV14,NA,TRBJ1-2,NA,TGTGCCAGCAGCCAATTTATAGGGAGTTATGGCTACACCTTC,CASSQFIGSYGYTF
TRBV5-5,NA,TRBJ1-5,NA,TGTGCCAGCAGCTTGAACAGTCATAGCAATCAGCCCCAGCATTTT,CASSLNSHSNQPQHF
TRBV30,NA,TRBJ1-5,NA,TGTGCCTGGGGGAGACGGAGCAATCAGCCCCAGCATTTT,CAWGRRSNQPQHF
TRBV19,once,TRBJ1-5,NA,TGTGCCAGTAGTATAGAGGCAGGGTTAAGTCAGCCCCAGCATTTT,CASSIEAGLSQPQHF
TRBV5-1,NA,TRBJ2-1,TRBD2,TGCGCCAGCAGCTTGGTCCCGGGACTAGCGGGGTCAGGTGAGCAGTTCTTC,CASSLVPGLAGSGEQFF
TRBV6-5,NA,TRBJ1-2,NA,TGTGCCAGCAGTTCTCCGGTGAATGGCTACACCTTC,CASSSPVNGYTF
TRBV27,NA,TRBJ2-7,TRBD1,TGTGCCAGCAGTTATAGGGACAGAAGGTACGAGCAGTACTTC,CASSYRDRRYEQYF
TRBV5-4,NA,TRBJ1-2,NA,TGTGCCAGCAGATTAGGGGGACAAATAAACTATGGCTACACCTTC,CASRLGGQINYGYTF
TRBV2,NA,TRBJ1-1,NA,TGTGCCAGCAGTACCCAGGGGTTGAACACTGAAGCTTTCTTT,CASSTQGLNTEAFF
TRBV5-4,NA,TRBJ1-4,NA,TGTGCCAGCAGCCCGGAAGCACAGACTAATGAAAAACTGTTTTTT,CASSPEAQTNEKLFF
TRBV3-1/TRBV3-2,NA,TRBJ2-1,NA,TGTGCCAGCAGCCAAGCGAATCCGAGTGCGGCGCAGTTCTTC,CASSQANPSAAQFF
TRBV11-2,few,TRBJ1-3,NA,TGTGCCAGCAGCACCACGACAGGAAACACCATATATTTT,CASSTTTGNTIYF
TRBV18,few,TRBJ2-2,NA,TGTGCCAGCTCCACATTCGACAGGCTGAACGGGGAGCTGTTTTTT,CASSTFDRLNGELFF
TRBV2,NA,TRBJ1-4,TRBD1,TGTGCCAGCAGTGTACAGGGGGGTAATGAAAAACTGTTTTTT,CASSVQGGNEKLFF